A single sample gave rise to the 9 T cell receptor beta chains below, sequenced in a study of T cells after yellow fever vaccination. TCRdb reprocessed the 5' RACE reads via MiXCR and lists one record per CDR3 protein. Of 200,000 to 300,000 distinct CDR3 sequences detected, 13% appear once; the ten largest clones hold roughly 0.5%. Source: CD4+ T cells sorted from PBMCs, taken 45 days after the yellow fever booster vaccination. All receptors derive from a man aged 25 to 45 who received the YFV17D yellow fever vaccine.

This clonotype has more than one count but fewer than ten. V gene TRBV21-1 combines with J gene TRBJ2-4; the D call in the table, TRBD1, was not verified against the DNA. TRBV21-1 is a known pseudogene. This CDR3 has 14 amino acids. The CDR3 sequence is CASSNGTGKNIQYF. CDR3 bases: TGTGCCAGCAGCAACGGGACAGGGAAAAACATTCAGTACTTC.

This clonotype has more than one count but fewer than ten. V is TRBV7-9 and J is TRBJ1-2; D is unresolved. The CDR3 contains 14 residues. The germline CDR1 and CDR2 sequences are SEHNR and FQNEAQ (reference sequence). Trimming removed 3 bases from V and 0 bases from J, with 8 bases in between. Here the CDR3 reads CASSFELANYGYTF. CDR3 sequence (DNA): TGTGCCAGCAGCTTCGAATTAGCTAACTATGGCTACACCTTC.

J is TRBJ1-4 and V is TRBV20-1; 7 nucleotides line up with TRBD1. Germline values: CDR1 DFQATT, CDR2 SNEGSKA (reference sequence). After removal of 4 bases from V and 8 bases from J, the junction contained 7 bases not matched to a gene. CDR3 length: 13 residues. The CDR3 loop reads CSATDREGEKLFF. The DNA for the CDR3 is TGCAGTGCTACCGACAGGGAGGGGGAAAAACTGTTTTTT.

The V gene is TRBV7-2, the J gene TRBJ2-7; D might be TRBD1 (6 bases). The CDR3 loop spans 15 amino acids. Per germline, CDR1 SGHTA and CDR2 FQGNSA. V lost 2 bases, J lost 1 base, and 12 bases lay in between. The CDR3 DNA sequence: TGTGCCAGCAGCTTATATTGGACAGTATCCTACGAGCAGTACTTC. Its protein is CASSLYWTVSYEQYF. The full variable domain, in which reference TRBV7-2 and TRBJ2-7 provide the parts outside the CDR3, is GAGVSQSPSNKVTEKGKDVELRCDPISGHTALYWYRQSLGQGLEFLIYFQGNSAPDKSGLPSDRFSAERTGGSVSTLTIQRTQQEDSAVYLCASSLYWTVSYEQYFGPGTRLTVT.

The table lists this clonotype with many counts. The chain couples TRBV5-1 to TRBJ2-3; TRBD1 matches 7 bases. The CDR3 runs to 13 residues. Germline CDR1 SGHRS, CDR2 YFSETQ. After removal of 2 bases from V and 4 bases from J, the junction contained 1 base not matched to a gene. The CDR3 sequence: CASSFQGADTQYF. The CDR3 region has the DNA TGCGCCAGCAGCTTCCAGGGGGCAGATACGCAGTATTTT.

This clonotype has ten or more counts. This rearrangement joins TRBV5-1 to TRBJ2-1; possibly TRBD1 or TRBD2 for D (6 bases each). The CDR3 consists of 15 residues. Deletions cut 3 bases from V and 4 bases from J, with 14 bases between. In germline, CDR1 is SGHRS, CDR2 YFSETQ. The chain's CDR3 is CASSSPGGVYNEQFF. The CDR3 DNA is TGCGCCAGCAGCTCGCCCGGGGGCGTATACAATGAGCAGTTCTTC.

DNA of the CDR3: TGCGCCAGCACACCGGGACAAGTCGGAAACACCATATATTTT. It is translated as CASTPGQVGNTIYF. The chain joins TRBV5-1 to TRBJ1-3; TRBD1 might be the D (6 bases). The CDR3 loop spans 14 amino acids. Trimming shortened V by 6 bases and J by 4 bases, and 14 bases separated the two germline ends. Germline V gene data show CDR1 as SGHRS and CDR2 as YFSETQ.

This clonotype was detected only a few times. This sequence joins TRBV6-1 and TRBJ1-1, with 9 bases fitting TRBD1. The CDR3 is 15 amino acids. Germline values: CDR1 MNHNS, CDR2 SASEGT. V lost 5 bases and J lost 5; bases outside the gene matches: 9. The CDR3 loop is CASSIPGQGVTEAFF. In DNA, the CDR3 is TGTGCCAGCAGTATCCCGGGACAGGGAGTTACTGAAGCTTTCTTT.

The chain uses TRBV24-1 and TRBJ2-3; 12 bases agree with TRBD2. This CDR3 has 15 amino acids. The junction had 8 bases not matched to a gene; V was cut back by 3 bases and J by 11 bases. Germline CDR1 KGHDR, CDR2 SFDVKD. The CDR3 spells CATSDLAGGGKMQYF. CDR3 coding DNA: TGTGCCACCAGTGATCTAGCGGGAGGGGGAAAGATGCAGTATTTT.